This T cell receptor (beta chain) was sequenced in a study of shared clonotypes between healthy human individuals. The CDR3 sequence is 12 residues long. Germline lookup yields CDR1 MNHNS and CDR2 SASEGT. V was cut by 2 bases and J by 3 bases, with 4 bases left in between. TCRdb's table, derived via immunoSEQ multiplex PCR, lists solely in-frame clones and lacks some. The profile shows hundreds of thousands of clones, approximately 80% of them singletons. The chain uses TRBV6-1 and TRBJ1-1; D is unresolved. This receptor was taken from a woman between 35 and 50 years old in good health. Some clones in this sample may be carry-over from other donors' samples. Sequencing was done on a sample of PBMCs. The CDR3 coding sequence is TGTGCCAGCAGTGAAAGCTACACTGAAGCTTTCTTT. This translates into CASSESYTEAFF.